This is a list of T cell receptor beta chains from one sample in a study of response to subunit inactivated influenza vaccine. TCRdb passed the RT-PCR reads through MiXCR, listing each CDR3 protein once. The sample has 450,000 to 600,000 distinct CDR3 sequences, around 8% seen once. The sample here was PBMCs from blood, taken less than 25 months after vaccination. The source of these receptors is a man between 45 and 75 years old who received an inactivated influenza vaccine. CDR3s include the opening cysteine and the closing phenylalanine or tryptophan. Fields, in order: V gene, clone size, J gene, D gene, CDR3 protein, CDR3 DNA. A D gene is named only where the DNA matches it firmly. Only part of the rows carry a size: once, few, many, or a class if the clone is expanded.

V: TRBV12-3/TRBV12-4
size: few
J: TRBJ1-6
D: TRBD1
CDR3: CASRTGASTSSYNSPLHF
DNA: TGTGCCAGCAGAACAGGGGCCTCTACAAGCTCCTATAATTCACCCCTCCACTTT

V: TRBV7-2
size: NA
J: TRBJ2-1
D: NA
CDR3: CASSAIPNEQFF
DNA: TGTGCCAGCAGCGCCATACCTAATGAGCAGTTCTTC

V: TRBV5-1
size: few
J: TRBJ2-5
D: TRBD2
CDR3: CASSLLVGASGVETQYF
DNA: TGCGCCAGCAGCCTCCTAGTTGGGGCTAGCGGGGTTGAGACCCAGTACTTC

V: TRBV12-3/TRBV12-4
size: NA
J: TRBJ1-1
D: NA
CDR3: CASSFLEASGTEAFF
DNA: TGTGCCAGCAGTTTTTTAGAGGCATCGGGGACTGAAGCTTTCTTT

V: TRBV7-8
size: NA
J: TRBJ1-3
D: NA
CDR3: CASSLVAGAAGNTIYF
DNA: TGTGCCAGCAGCTTAGTGGCGGGCGCAGCCGGAAACACCATATATTTT

V: TRBV24-1
size: NA
J: TRBJ2-5
D: NA
CDR3: CATSDSAEGQYF
DNA: TGTGCCACCAGTGATTCGGCAGAAGGCCAGTACTTC

V: TRBV4-2
size: NA
J: TRBJ2-7
D: TRBD1
CDR3: CASSQGQGRGYEQYF
DNA: TGTGCCAGCAGCCAGGGACAGGGACGCGGCTACGAGCAGTACTTC

V: TRBV4-2
size: few
J: TRBJ2-1
D: TRBD1
CDR3: CASSPTGGRSNEQFF
DNA: TGTGCCAGCAGCCCCACAGGGGGCAGAAGCAATGAGCAGTTCTTC

V: TRBV5-1
size: few
J: TRBJ1-5
D: NA
CDR3: CASSLGDYDQPQHF
DNA: TGCGCCAGCAGCTTGGGGGACTACGATCAGCCCCAGCATTTT

V: TRBV20-1
size: few
J: TRBJ2-7
D: NA
CDR3: CSAKGEGYKDMAYEQYF
DNA: TGCAGTGCGAAGGGCGAGGGCTACAAGGATATGGCCTACGAGCAGTACTTC

V: TRBV15
size: NA
J: TRBJ2-1
D: TRBD2
CDR3: CATSRGGLGVDEQFF
DNA: TGTGCCACCAGCAGAGGGGGACTAGGCGTCGATGAGCAGTTCTTC

V: TRBV2
size: many
J: TRBJ1-3
D: NA
CDR3: CASTVYFGSTGNTIYF
DNA: TGTGCCAGCACCGTTTATTTCGGGTCAACGGGAAACACCATATATTTT

V: TRBV7-2
size: few
J: TRBJ2-3
D: NA
CDR3: CASSFGGKTDTQYF
DNA: TGTGCCAGCAGCTTTGGGGGGAAAACAGATACGCAGTATTTT

V: TRBV7-6
size: few
J: TRBJ1-2
D: TRBD1
CDR3: CASSVGTGGGYYGYTF
DNA: TGTGCCAGCAGCGTCGGGACAGGGGGAGGCTACTATGGCTACACCTTC

V: TRBV12-3/TRBV12-4
size: many
J: TRBJ2-3
D: TRBD2
CDR3: CASNRLAGVRGTDTQYF
DNA: TGTGCCAGCAACAGGCTAGCGGGCGTTCGAGGCACAGATACGCAGTATTTT

V: TRBV2
size: many
J: TRBJ1-5
D: NA
CDR3: CASSKRATGPLYSNQPQHF
DNA: TGTGCCAGCAGTAAGCGAGCTACAGGGCCACTTTATAGCAATCAGCCCCAGCATTTT

V: TRBV6-1
size: NA
J: TRBJ1-6
D: NA
CDR3: CASSGGPGIAYNSPLHF
DNA: TGTGCCAGCAGTGGGGGCCCCGGAATCGCCTATAATTCACCCCTCCACTTT

V: TRBV24-1
size: many
J: TRBJ2-1
D: NA
CDR3: CATSDRMGVSYNEQFF
DNA: TGTGCCACCAGTGACCGTATGGGAGTCTCCTACAATGAGCAGTTCTTC

V: TRBV12-3/TRBV12-4
size: many
J: TRBJ2-5
D: NA
CDR3: CASRQRTRGTQYF
DNA: TGTGCCAGCAGACAGAGAACTCGGGGGACCCAGTACTTC

V: TRBV9
size: once
J: TRBJ2-2
D: NA
CDR3: CASSVRRQEGDTGELFF
DNA: TGTGCCAGCAGCGTTCGACGACAGGAGGGGGACACCGGGGAGCTGTTTTTT

V: TRBV7-2
size: NA
J: TRBJ2-7
D: NA
CDR3: CASSAHPGSSYEQYF
DNA: TGTGCCAGCAGCGCCCACCCCGGGAGCTCCTACGAGCAGTACTTC

V: TRBV12-3/TRBV12-4
size: many
J: TRBJ2-1
D: TRBD2
CDR3: CASTLTSGYSYNEQFF
DNA: TGTGCCAGCACCCTGACTAGCGGGTACTCCTACAATGAGCAGTTCTTC

V: TRBV6-1
size: few
J: TRBJ1-1
D: NA
CDR3: CASSTRAPPEAFF
DNA: TGTGCCAGCAGCACCCGGGCCCCCCCTGAAGCTTTCTTT

V: TRBV29-1
size: many
J: TRBJ2-1
D: NA
CDR3: CSVETGAGYNEQFF
DNA: TGCAGCGTTGAAACAGGGGCGGGGTACAATGAGCAGTTCTTC